This TCR beta chain was recovered during a study of CD8 T cells in Susac syndrome. With random hexamers, reverse transcription was performed on about 0.5 to 1 ug of RNA. Amplification of TCR beta CDR3 across 54 Vbeta and 13 Jbeta was performed with immunoSEQ multiplex PCR. TCRdb re-called the immunoSEQ multiplex PCR reads with MiXCR, one entry per CDR3 protein. The sample consists of under 200,000 distinct CDR3 sequences, about 95% of them appearing once. Sequencing of TCR beta covered CD8+ and CD4+ T cells obtained from blood. Negative isolation was used for CD8+ and CD4+ T cells and FACS enrichment for TEMRA cells. The CDR3 is made up of 14 amino acids. Trimming cost V 2 bases and J 6 bases, with 11 bases left between them. Germline lookup yields CDR1 MNHEY and CDR2 SMNVEV (reference sequence).

The V call is TRBV27, the J call TRBJ1-5; no clear D gene. Sequenced input: CD4+ T cells from PBMCs. The clonotype comes from a human donor in good health. Here the CDR3 DNA reads TGTGCCAGCAGTTTAGGTCGGGATTTTCAGCCCCAGCATTTT. The encoded protein is CASSLGRDFQPQHF.